The 18 T cell receptor beta chains below all came from one sample that was sequenced in a study of blood T cells in healthy people across ages. Through a sample-barcoded 5' primer and a J-beta primer mix, a second PCR was run for roughly 6 to 12 cycles. TCRdb reprocessed the 5' RACE reads via MiXCR and lists one record per CDR3 protein. Among over 1,500,000 distinct CDR3 sequences listed, about two fifths were seen once. The sequenced material came from blood. Receptors originate from a human donor in good health.

This chain links TRBV29-1 with TRBJ2-1; 8 bases match TRBD2. CDR1 is SQVTM, CDR2 ANQGSEA, per germline. CDR3 length: 13 residues. The V gene end was trimmed by 7 bases and the J gene end by 5 bases; junction bases not matched to a gene: 7. In DNA, the CDR3 is TGCAGCGGCCGGGGCGGGGGGCACAATGAGCAGTTCTTC. This codes for CSGRGGGHNEQFF.

This chain links TRBV12-5 with TRBJ2-1; no firm D call. The germline V gene encodes CDR1 LGHNT and CDR2 FRNRAP. The CDR3 runs 10 residues. With 6 bases removed from V and 11 bases from J, the gap between germline ends came to 8 bases. DNA of the CDR3: TGTGCTAGTGGAGGAAGTAAGCAGTTCTTC. This codes for CASGGSKQFF.

V usage is TRBV5-1 and J usage is TRBJ2-5, with a tentative D call TRBD2 (5 bases). From germline, CDR1 is SGHRS and CDR2 YFSETQ. The CDR3 loop spans 13 amino acids. V lost 4 bases to trimming and J lost 11 bases, with 18 bases between them. Here the CDR3 DNA reads TGCGCCAGCAGCCCCCCGGGGTGGGCCCAGCAGTACTTC. It codes for CASSPPGWAQQYF.

The gene calls are TRBV15 and TRBJ2-1, with 13 bases matching TRBD2. V gave up 3 bases and J gave up 4 bases; unmatched junction bases: 6. The CDR3 is 17 residues long. The germline CDR1 and CDR2 sequences are LNHNV and YYDKDF (reference sequence). CDR3 protein: CATSSTSGGALYNEQFF. The CDR3 bases are TGTGCCACCAGCAGCACTAGCGGGGGGGCGTTGTACAATGAGCAGTTCTTC.

This clonotype was observed a few times. The chain links TRBV9 to TRBJ1-6; D call uncertain. Germline CDR1 SGDLS, CDR2 YYNGEE. V lost 1 base and J 9 bases, leaving 5 bases between the germline ends. This CDR3 is 12 amino acids long. Here the CDR3 DNA reads TGTGCCAGCAGCGTAAACCGTTCACCCCTCCACTTT. It yields the protein CASSVNRSPLHF.

The V gene is TRBV27, the J gene TRBJ2-5, with D perhaps matching TRBD1 (5 bases). In germline, CDR1 is MNHEY, CDR2 SMNVEV (reference sequence). The CDR3 runs 14 residues. V was cut by 7 bases and J by 11 bases, with 23 bases left in between. The CDR3, as DNA: TGTGCCAGCACTAGGGGTGGAGCCTACAATGAGCAGTACTTC. Translated: CASTRGGAYNEQYF.

In this sample, this clonotype turned up a few times. The chain has TRBV30 and TRBJ2-1; D gene unclear. The CDR3 spans 14 residues. Germline V gene sequence: CDR1 GTSNPN, CDR2 SVGIG (reference sequence). With 1 base removed from V and 3 bases from J, the gap between germline ends came to 10 bases. CDR3 protein: CAWSALPSYNEQFF. As DNA, the CDR3 is TGTGCCTGGAGTGCCCTCCCTAGCTACAATGAGCAGTTCTTC.

This clonotype was detected only once. The chain's CDR3 is CASSRTEASNYGYTF. In nucleotides, the CDR3 is TGTGCCAGCAGCCGGACAGAGGCCTCTAACTATGGCTACACCTTC. The rearrangement uses TRBV7-2 and TRBJ1-2, with D perhaps TRBD1 (6 bases). Germline V gives CDR1 SGHTA, CDR2 FQGNSA. This CDR3 is 15 amino acids long. V was trimmed by 5 bases and J by 0 bases, leaving 13 bases between them.

In its sample, this clonotype was seen a few times. The gene calls are TRBV7-2 and TRBJ2-1; 8 nucleotides line up with TRBD2. Germline V gene data show CDR1 as SGHTA and CDR2 as FQGNSA. There are 16 residues in the CDR3. V was clipped by 2 bases and J by 6 bases; unmatched bases: 9. The CDR3 coding sequence is TGTGCCAGCAGCTTAAGGGGCGGGGGGATGCCCAATGAGCAGTTCTTC. Translation gives CASSLRGGGMPNEQFF.

This clonotype has only a few counts. J is TRBJ2-7 and V is TRBV13, with 9 bases fitting TRBD1. The CDR3 covers 16 residues. Trimming removed 5 bases from V and 4 bases from J; junction bases left unmatched: 12. Germline CDR1 is PRHDT and CDR2 is FYEKMQ (reference sequence). CDR3 in amino acids: CASSPYSGTGTYEQYF. The CDR3 DNA follows: TGTGCCAGCAGCCCTTACTCCGGGACAGGGACATACGAGCAGTACTTC.

This clonotype has at least ten counts. In DNA, the CDR3 is TGTGCCAGCAGCGAACTAACGGGACTAGCCGGGGAGACCCAGTACTTC. It codes for CASSELTGLAGETQYF. The chain is built from TRBV9 and TRBJ2-5; 9 nucleotides match TRBD2. This CDR3 has 16 residues. After removal of 3 bases from V and 5 bases from J, the junction contained 11 bases not matched to a gene. From germline, CDR1 is SGDLS and CDR2 YYNGEE.

V usage is TRBV6-4 and J usage is TRBJ1-4; perhaps TRBD1 as D (5 bases). CDR3 length: 13 amino acids. Trimming removed 5 bases at V and 7 bases at J, with 11 bases between. Germline loops: CDR1 MRHNA, CDR2 SNTAGT. The CDR3 DNA reads TGTGCCAGCAGTCAAGGGAGGGGTGAAAAACTGTTTTTT. Protein product: CASSQGRGEKLFF.

The table lists this clonotype with a few counts. The genes are TRBV7-9 and TRBJ1-6, with D unclear. Trimming pared 3 bases from V and 5 bases from J, leaving 11 bases between. Looked up from germline, CDR1 is SEHNR and CDR2 is FQNEAQ (reference sequence). This CDR3 region has 15 residues. CDR3 amino acids: CASSLQQLNNSPLHF. DNA for the CDR3: TGTGCCAGCAGCTTGCAACAGCTAAATAATTCACCCCTCCACTTT.

This clonotype was counted between two and nine times. The chain joins TRBV7-2 to TRBJ1-2, with D perhaps matching TRBD1 (5 bases). CDR3 length equals 14 residues. The V end was cut by 1 base, the J end by 7 bases, with 13 bases between. CDR1 is SGHTA, CDR2 FQGNSA, per germline. CDR3 nucleotide sequence: TGTGCCAGCAGCTTAGTCGCGACAGCAGGTGGCTACACCTTC. Protein: CASSLVATAGGYTF.

The V call is TRBV18, the J call TRBJ2-4, with 8 bases aligning to TRBD1. Germline trimming cut 2 bases from V and 7 bases from J; bases unmatched to any gene: 7. This CDR3 is 15 amino acids long. Looked up from germline, CDR1 is KGHSH and CDR2 is LQKENI. The CDR3 region is CASSPTPTGANIQYF. CDR3 nucleotides: TGTGCCAGCTCACCAACTCCGACAGGGGCTAACATTCAGTACTTC. Filled out from reference TRBV18 and TRBJ2-4, the complete variable domain reads NAGVMQNPRHLVRRRGQEARLRCSPMKGHSHVYWYRQLPEEGLKFMVYLQKENIIDESGMPKERFSAEFPKEGPSILRIQQVVRGDSAAYFCASSPTPTGANIQYFGAGTRLSVL.

V usage is TRBV12-3 or TRBV12-4 and J usage is TRBJ2-7; TRBD2 matches 10 bases. The CDR3 runs 15 residues. Trimming removed 5 bases from V and 7 bases from J; junction bases left unmatched: 11. The CDR3 DNA sequence: TGTGCCAGCAGTCAACATCCTAGCGGGGGCGGGGAGCAGTACTTC. Translated: CASSQHPSGGGEQYF.

This clonotype appeared a few times. This chain uses TRBV7-2 with TRBJ2-1; the D gene is possibly TRBD2 (6 bases). The CDR3 extends over 13 amino acids. CDR1 and CDR2 from the germline V gene are SGHTA and FQGNSA. Trimming pared 5 bases from V and 14 bases from J, leaving 19 bases between. In DNA, the CDR3 is TGTGCCAGCAGCCTAAGATGGGACTCCATAGAGTTCTTC. This translates into CASSLRWDSIEFF.

V usage is TRBV6-5 and J usage is TRBJ1-2; possibly TRBD1 for D (6 bases). This CDR3 has 11 amino acids. CDR1 is MNHEY and CDR2 is SVGAGI in the germline V gene. Trimming removed 8 bases at V and 10 bases at J, with 14 bases between. CDR3 sequence: CASRRGGDYTF. The CDR3 nucleotides are TGTGCCAGCCGGAGGGGGGGCGACTACACCTTC.